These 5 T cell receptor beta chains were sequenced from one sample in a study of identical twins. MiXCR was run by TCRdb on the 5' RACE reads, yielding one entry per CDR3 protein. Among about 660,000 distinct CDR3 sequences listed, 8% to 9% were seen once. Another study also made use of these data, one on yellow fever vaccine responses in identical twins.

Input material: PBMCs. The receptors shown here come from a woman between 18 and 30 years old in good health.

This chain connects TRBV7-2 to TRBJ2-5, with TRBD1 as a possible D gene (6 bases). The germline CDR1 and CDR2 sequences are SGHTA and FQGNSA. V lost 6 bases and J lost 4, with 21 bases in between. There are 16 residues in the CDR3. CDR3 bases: TGTGCCAGCAGGCCACAGATACAGGGTCCGGGAGAGACCCAGTACTTC. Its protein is CASRPQIQGPGETQYF.

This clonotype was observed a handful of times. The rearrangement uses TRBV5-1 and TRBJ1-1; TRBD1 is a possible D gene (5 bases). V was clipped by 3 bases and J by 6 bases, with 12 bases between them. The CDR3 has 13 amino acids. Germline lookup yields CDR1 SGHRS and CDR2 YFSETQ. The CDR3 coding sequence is TGCGCCAGCAGCTGGGGGGATGGGGCTGAAGCTTTCTTT. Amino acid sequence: CASSWGDGAEAFF.

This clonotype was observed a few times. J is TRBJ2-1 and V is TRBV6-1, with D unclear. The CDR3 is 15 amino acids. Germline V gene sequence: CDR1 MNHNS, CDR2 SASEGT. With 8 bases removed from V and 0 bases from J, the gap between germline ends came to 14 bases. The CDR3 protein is CASRIERNSYNEQFF. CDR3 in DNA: TGTGCCAGCCGGATTGAGCGCAACTCCTACAATGAGCAGTTCTTC.

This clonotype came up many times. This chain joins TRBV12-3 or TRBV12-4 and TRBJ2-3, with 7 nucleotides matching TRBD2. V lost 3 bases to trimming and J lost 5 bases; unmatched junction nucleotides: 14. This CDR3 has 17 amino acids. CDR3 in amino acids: CASSFVMGGSLVDTQYF. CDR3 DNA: TGTGCCAGCAGTTTCGTCATGGGGGGGTCACTGGTAGATACGCAGTATTTT.

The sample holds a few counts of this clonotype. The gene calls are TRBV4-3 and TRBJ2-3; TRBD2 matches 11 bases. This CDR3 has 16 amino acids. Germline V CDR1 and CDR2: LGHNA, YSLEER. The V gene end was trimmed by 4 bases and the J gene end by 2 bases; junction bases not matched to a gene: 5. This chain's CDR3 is CASSLGTSGPTDTQYF. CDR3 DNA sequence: TGCGCCAGCAGCCTCGGGACTAGCGGACCCACAGATACGCAGTATTTT.